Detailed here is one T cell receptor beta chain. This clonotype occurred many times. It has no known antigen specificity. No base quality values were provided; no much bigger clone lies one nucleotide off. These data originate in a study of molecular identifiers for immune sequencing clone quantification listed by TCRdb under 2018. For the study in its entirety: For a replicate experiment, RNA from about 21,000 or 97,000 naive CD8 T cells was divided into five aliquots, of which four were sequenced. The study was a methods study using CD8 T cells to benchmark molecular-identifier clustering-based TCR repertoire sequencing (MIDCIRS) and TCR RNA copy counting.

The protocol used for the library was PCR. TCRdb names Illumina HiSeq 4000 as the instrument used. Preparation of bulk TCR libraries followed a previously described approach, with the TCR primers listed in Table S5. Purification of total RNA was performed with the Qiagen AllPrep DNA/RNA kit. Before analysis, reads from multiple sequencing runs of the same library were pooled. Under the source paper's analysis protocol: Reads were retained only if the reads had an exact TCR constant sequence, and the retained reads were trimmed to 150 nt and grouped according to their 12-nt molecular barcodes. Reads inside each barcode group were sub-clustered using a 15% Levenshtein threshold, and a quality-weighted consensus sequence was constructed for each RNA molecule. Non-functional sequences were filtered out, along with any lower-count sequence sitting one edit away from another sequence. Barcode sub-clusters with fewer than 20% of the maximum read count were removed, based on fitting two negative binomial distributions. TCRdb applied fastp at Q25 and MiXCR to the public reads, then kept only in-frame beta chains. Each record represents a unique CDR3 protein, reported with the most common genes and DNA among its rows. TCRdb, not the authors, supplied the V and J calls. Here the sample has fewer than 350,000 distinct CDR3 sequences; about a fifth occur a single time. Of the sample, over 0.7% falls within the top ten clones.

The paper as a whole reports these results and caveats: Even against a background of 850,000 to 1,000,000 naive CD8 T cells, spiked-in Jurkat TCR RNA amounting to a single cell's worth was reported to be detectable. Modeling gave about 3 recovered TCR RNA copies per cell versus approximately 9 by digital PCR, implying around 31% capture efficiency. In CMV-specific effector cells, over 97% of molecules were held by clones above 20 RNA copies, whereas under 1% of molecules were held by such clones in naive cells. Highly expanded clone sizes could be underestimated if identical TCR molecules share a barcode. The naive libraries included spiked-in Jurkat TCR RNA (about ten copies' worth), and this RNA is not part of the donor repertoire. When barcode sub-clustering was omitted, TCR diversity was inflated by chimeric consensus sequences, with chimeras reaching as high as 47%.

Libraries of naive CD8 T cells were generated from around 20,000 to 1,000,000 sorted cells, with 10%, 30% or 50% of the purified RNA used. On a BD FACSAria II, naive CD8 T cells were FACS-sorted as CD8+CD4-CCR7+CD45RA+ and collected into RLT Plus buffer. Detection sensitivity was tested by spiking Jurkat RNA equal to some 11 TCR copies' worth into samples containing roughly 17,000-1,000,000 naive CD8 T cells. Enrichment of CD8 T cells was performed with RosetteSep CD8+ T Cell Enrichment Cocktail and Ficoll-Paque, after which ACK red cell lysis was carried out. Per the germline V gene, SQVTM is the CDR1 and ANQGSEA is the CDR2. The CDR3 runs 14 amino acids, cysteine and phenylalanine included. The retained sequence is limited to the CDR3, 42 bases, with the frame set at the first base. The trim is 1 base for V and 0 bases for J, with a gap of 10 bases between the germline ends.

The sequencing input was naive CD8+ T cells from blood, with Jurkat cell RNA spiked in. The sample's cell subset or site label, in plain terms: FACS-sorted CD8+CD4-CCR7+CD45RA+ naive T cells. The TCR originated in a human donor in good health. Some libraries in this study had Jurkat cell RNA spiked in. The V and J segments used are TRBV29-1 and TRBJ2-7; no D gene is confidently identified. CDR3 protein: CSVEGAWSSYEQYF. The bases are TGCAGCGTTGAAGGGGCCTGGAGCTCCTACGAGCAGTACTTC.